This T cell receptor beta chain was obtained from a study of control samples from healthy donors and cancer patients. Assay used: immunoSEQ multiplex PCR; TCRdb lists only in-frame clones, some missing. The sample yields some 14,000 clones, about 75% seen once. CDR3 length equals 14 residues. Germline lookup yields CDR1 LGHNA and CDR2 YNFKEQ. Trimming removed 1 base from V and 7 bases from J, with 11 bases in between. The clonotype originates from a male donor with melanoma. The V gene is TRBV4-2, the J gene TRBJ2-1; D call uncertain. The sample was formalin-fixed, paraffin-embedded tissue. The CDR3 region has the DNA TGTGCCAGCAGCCAAGCAGGCCTAAGGAATGAGCAGTTCTTC. Translating gives CASSQAGLRNEQFF.